The 21 T cell receptor beta chains given below trace back to one sample, sequenced in a study of blood T cell repertoires in COVID-19. Generated by immunoSEQ multiplex PCR, the TCRdb table keeps only in-frame clones and is missing some. The sample includes 230,000 or so clones, about 85% of them seen just once. Specimen: peripheral blood. Receptor source: a man aged 25 to 40 with active or convalescent COVID-19.

The V and J genes are TRBV6-5 and TRBJ1-1; D uncertain. The CDR3 is 13 amino acids. The germline V and J ends were trimmed by 10 bases and 1 base, with 13 bases remaining between them. The V gene's germline CDR1 is MNHEY and CDR2 SVGAGI. This chain's CDR3 is CATARRANTEAFF. CDR3 bases: TGTGCCACCGCCCGCCGAGCGAACACTGAAGCTTTCTTT.

This clone occurred a few times. The chain carries TRBV2 and TRBJ2-2, with a tentative D call TRBD2 (5 bases). The germline V gene has CDR1 SNHLY and CDR2 FYNNEI. This CDR3 has 12 residues. The ends were cut back, 8 bases at V and 1 base at J, with 5 bases in the middle. In DNA, the CDR3 is TGTGCCAGCGGGAGGAACACCGGGGAGCTGTTTTTT. Its protein is CASGRNTGELFF.

The rearrangement joins TRBV23-1 to TRBJ2-1, with D perhaps matching TRBD2 (5 bases). TRBV23-1 is designated an ORF whose function remains uncertain. This CDR3 comprises 15 residues. V was cut by 2 bases and J by 6 bases, with 14 bases left in between. The CDR3 spells CASSQKPGKLNEQFF. The CDR3 DNA follows: TGCGCCAGCAGTCAAAAACCCGGGAAGCTCAATGAGCAGTTCTTC.

This chain connects TRBV5-1 to TRBJ2-1; D perhaps matches TRBD2 (7 bases). The CDR3 extends over 14 amino acids. Trimming stripped 4 bases from V and 5 bases from J, with 13 bases between. The germline CDR1 and CDR2 sequences are SGHRS and YFSETQ. DNA of the CDR3: TGCGCCAGCAGCGTTGGGAGGGGGGACAATGAGCAGTTCTTC. It is translated as CASSVGRGDNEQFF.

The CDR3 DNA reads as TGTGCCAGTCTAGCGGGAGGGGCGACCCAGTACTTC. This codes for CASLAGGATQYF. The rearrangement links TRBV6-5 to TRBJ2-5, with 12 bases fitting TRBD2. Trimming cost V 9 bases and J 7 bases; bases outside gene matches: 3. CDR3 length: 12 residues. Germline CDR1 reads MNHEY; CDR2 reads SVGAGI.

The V gene is TRBV27, the J gene TRBJ2-3; 9 bases fit TRBD2. V trimming: 6 bases; J trimming: 1 base; junction bases outside the gene matches: 5. This CDR3 is built from 15 residues. CDR1 MNHEY and CDR2 SMNVEV come from the germline V gene (reference sequence). This CDR3 is CASSRAGGGTDTQYF. For the CDR3, the DNA is TGTGCCAGCAGCCGGGCGGGAGGGGGCACAGATACGCAGTATTTT.

This clone was counted a single time. The J gene is TRBJ2-7, the V gene TRBV7-9; 11 bases fit TRBD2. Germline lookup yields CDR1 SEHNR and CDR2 FQNEAQ (reference sequence). The CDR3 totals 16 residues. The trim removed 5 bases at V and 0 bases at J, leaving 6 bases unmatched. The CDR3 reads CASSHGLAGSSYEQYF. CDR3 DNA sequence: TGTGCCAGCAGCCACGGACTAGCGGGTTCCTCCTACGAGCAGTACTTC. Based on the CDR3 plus reference TRBV7-9 and TRBJ2-7, the full variable domain is DTGVSQNPRHKITKRGQNVTFRCDPISEHNRLYWYRQTLGQGPEFLTYFQNEAQLEKSRLLSDRFSAERPKGSFSTLEIQRTEQGDSAMYLCASSHGLAGSSYEQYFGPGTRLTVT.

The rearrangement joins TRBV3-1 (or the pseudogene TRBV3-2) to TRBJ1-2, with TRBD1 matching over 7 bases. V dropped 0 bases and J dropped 6; count of bases not matched to a gene: 10. CDR1 is LGHDT, CDR2 YNNKEL, per germline (reference sequence). There are 16 residues in the CDR3. The CDR3 DNA reads TGTGCCAGCAGCCAAGATCCGAGGGGGCGCGTCGATGGCTACACCTTC. Amino acid sequence: CASSQDPRGRVDGYTF.

This chain uses TRBV6-1 with TRBJ2-1; maybe TRBD1 (6 bases). Trimming shortened V by 2 bases and J by 4 bases, and 15 bases separated the two germline ends. Germline CDR1 MNHNS, CDR2 SASEGT. This CDR3 has 16 residues. The CDR3, as DNA: TGTGCCAGCAGTGAAATTCTGGACAGACCTTACAATGAGCAGTTCTTC. Amino acid sequence: CASSEILDRPYNEQFF.

This chain's CDR3 is CASRNGEIHQPQHF. The CDR3 nucleotides are TGTGCCAGCAGAAACGGGGAAATCCATCAGCCCCAGCATTTT. This chain links TRBV6-6 with TRBJ1-5; no firm D call. CDR1 and CDR2 from the germline V gene are MNHNY and SVGAGI (reference sequence). This CDR3 has 14 amino acids. V was clipped by 6 bases and J by 5 bases, with 14 bases between them.

The chain is built from TRBV5-8 and TRBJ1-6; no definite D call. The CDR3 runs 12 residues. The germline V gene has CDR1 SGHTS and CDR2 YDEGEE. V was clipped by 3 bases and J by 11 bases, with 9 bases between them. CDR3: CASSSKRPPLHF. CDR3 DNA: TGTGCCAGCAGCTCTAAGCGTCCACCCCTCCACTTT.

This clone was picked up a small number of times. The rearrangement links TRBV5-1 to TRBJ2-3; 14 bases line up with TRBD2. This CDR3 is built from 17 residues. V trimming: 4 bases; J trimming: 5 bases; junction bases outside the gene matches: 9. CDR1 and CDR2 from the germline V gene are SGHRS and YFSETQ. The CDR3 DNA reads as TGCGCCAGCAGCCTGGGCGGGACTAGCGGGAGTAAAGATACGCAGTATTTT. Its protein is CASSLGGTSGSKDTQYF.

The chain is built from TRBV28 and TRBJ2-3, with 13 bases lining up with TRBD2. Germline V gene lookup returns CDR1 MDHEN and CDR2 SYDVKM. The ends lost 6 bases at V and 5 bases at J; junction bases unmatched: 8. The CDR3 has 16 amino acids. The CDR3 bases are TGTGCCAGCAGGCGAAGGACTAGCGGGAGTCAAGATACGCAGTATTTT. Amino acid sequence: CASRRRTSGSQDTQYF. The variable domain in full, completed from reference TRBV28 and TRBJ2-3, reads DVKVTQSSRYLVKRTGEKVFLECVQDMDHENMFWYRQDPGLGLRLIYFSYDVKMKEKGDIPEGYSVSREKKERFSLILESASTNQTSMYLCASRRRTSGSQDTQYFGPGTRLTVL.

The gene calls are TRBV4-1 and TRBJ2-1; D not certain. The V gene's germline CDR1 is MGHRA and CDR2 YSYEKL. The CDR3 spans 13 residues. Trimming took off 0 bases at V and 6 bases at J, with 6 bases between the two ends. This CDR3 is CASSQDSINEQFF. The CDR3 bases are TGCGCCAGCAGCCAAGATAGTATCAATGAGCAGTTCTTC.

This clone was picked up one time. The chain's CDR3 is CASSRGTGSRGQPQHF. DNA for the CDR3: TGTGCCAGCAGCCGGGGGACAGGGTCGAGGGGTCAGCCCCAGCATTTT. The V and J genes are TRBV3-1 (or the pseudogene TRBV3-2) and TRBJ1-5; TRBD1 agrees at 9 bases. This CDR3 has 16 amino acids. In germline, CDR1 is LGHDT, CDR2 YNNKEL (reference sequence). V shed 4 bases, J shed 6 bases, and the junction held 10 bases outside the gene matches.

This clone was found once. This chain connects TRBV9 to TRBJ2-7, with D perhaps TRBD1 (6 bases). This CDR3 contains 14 residues. Trimming shortened V by 0 bases and J by 8 bases, and 15 bases separated the two germline ends. Germline lookup yields CDR1 SGDLS and CDR2 YYNGEE. The CDR3 DNA reads as TGTGCCAGCAGCGTAGACAGGGAGTGGGGAAAGCAGTACTTC. This encodes CASSVDREWGKQYF.

This chain links TRBV7-2 with TRBJ2-3; 11 bases map to TRBD2. CDR1 and CDR2 (germline): SGHTA, FQGNSA. The V and J ends lost 5 bases and 4 bases, in that order; junction bases with no gene match: 5. This CDR3 spans 15 amino acids. CDR3 bases: TGTGCCAGCAGCGCTTTAGCGGGGGGGCCAGATACGCAGTATTTT. Protein sequence: CASSALAGGPDTQYF.

The chain couples TRBV7-2 to TRBJ1-5, with D perhaps TRBD1 (5 bases). Trimming removed 3 bases from V and 4 bases from J, with 10 bases in between. The CDR3 contains 14 residues. Germline loops: CDR1 SGHTA, CDR2 FQGNSA. The CDR3 DNA sequence: TGTGCCAGCAGCTTGGGGGGGGGAAATCAGCCCCAGCATTTT. Protein: CASSLGGGNQPQHF.

This rearrangement joins TRBV6-1 to TRBJ2-7, with D possibly matching TRBD1 (6 bases). Germline-derived CDR1 and CDR2 are MNHNS and SASEGT. V dropped 1 base and J dropped 1 base, with 8 bases sitting between them. This CDR3 is 14 amino acids long. The CDR3 DNA follows: TGTGCCAGCAGTGAAGGGGGACATTCCTACGAGCAGTACTTC. Its protein is CASSEGGHSYEQYF.

This clone was detected ten times or more. V is TRBV4-3 and J is TRBJ2-7; 7 bases agree with TRBD1. Germline CDR1 LGHNA, CDR2 YSLEER. The CDR3 covers 15 residues. V shed 4 bases and J 5 bases; nucleotides not matched to a gene: 11. The CDR3 DNA reads TGCGCCAGCAGCCTTGGACAGGCGGATACCCACGAGCAGTACTTC. It translates to CASSLGQADTHEQYF.

The chain recombines TRBV6-2 or TRBV6-3 with TRBJ2-7, with a possible D match to TRBD1 (6 bases). The V gene lost 0 bases and the J gene lost 1 base, with 13 bases spanning the gap. The CDR3 has 16 amino acids. CDR1 and CDR2 (germline): MNHEY, SVGEGT. This chain's CDR3 is CASSYSDRIKSYEQYF. CDR3 bases: TGTGCCAGCAGTTACTCGGACAGAATTAAGTCCTACGAGCAGTACTTC.